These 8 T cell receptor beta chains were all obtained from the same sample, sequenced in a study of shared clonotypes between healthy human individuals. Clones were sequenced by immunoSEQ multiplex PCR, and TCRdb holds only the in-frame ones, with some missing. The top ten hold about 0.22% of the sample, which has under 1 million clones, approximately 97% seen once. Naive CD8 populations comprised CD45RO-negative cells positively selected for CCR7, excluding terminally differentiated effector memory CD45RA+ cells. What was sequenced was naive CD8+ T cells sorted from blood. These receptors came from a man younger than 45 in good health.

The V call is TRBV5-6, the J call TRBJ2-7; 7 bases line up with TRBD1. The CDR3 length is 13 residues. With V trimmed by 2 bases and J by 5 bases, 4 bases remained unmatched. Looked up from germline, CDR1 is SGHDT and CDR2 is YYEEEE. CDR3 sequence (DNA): TGTGCCAGCAGCTTTCAGGGGACAGACGAGCAGTACTTC. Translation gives CASSFQGTDEQYF.

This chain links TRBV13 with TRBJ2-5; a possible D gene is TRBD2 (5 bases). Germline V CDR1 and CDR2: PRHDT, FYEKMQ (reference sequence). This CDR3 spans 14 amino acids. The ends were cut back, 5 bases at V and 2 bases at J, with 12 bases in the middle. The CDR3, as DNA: TGTGCCAGCAGCCCCAGGACGGGACAAGAGACCCAGTACTTC. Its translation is CASSPRTGQETQYF.

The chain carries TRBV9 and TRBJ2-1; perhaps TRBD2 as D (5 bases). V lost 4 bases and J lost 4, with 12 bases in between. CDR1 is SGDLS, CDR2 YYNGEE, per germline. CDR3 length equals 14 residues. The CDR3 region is CASSPSSVYNEQFF. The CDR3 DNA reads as TGTGCCAGCAGCCCGAGTAGCGTTTACAATGAGCAGTTCTTC.

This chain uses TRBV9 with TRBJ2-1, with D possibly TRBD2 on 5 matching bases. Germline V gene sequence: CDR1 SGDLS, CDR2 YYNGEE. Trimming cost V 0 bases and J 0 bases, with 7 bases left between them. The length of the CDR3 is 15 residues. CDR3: CASSVAAGSYNEQFF. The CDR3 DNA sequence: TGTGCCAGCAGCGTAGCGGCGGGCTCCTACAATGAGCAGTTCTTC.

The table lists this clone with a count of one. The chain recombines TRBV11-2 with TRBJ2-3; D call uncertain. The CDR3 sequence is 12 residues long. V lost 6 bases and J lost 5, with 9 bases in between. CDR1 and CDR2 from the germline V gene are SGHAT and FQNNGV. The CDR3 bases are TGTGCCAGCAGTCCGATAGAAGATACGCAGTATTTT. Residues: CASSPIEDTQYF.

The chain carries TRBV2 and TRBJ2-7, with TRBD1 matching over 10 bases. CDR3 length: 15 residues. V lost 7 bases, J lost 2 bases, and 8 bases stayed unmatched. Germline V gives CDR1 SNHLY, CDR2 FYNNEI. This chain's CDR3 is CASKVGQGETYEQYF. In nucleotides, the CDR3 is TGTGCCAGCAAAGTCGGACAGGGGGAGACCTACGAGCAGTACTTC.

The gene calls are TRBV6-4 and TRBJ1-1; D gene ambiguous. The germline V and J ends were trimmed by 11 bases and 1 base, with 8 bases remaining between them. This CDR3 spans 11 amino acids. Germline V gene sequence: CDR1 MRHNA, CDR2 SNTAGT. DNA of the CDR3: TGTGCCGGCTCTGGGAACACTGAAGCTTTCTTT. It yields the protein CAGSGNTEAFF.

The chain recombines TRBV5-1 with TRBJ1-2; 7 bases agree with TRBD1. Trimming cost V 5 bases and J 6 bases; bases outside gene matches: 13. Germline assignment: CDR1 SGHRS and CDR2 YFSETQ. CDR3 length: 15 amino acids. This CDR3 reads CASSSERTGPNGYTF. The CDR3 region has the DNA TGCGCCAGCAGTTCGGAACGGACAGGACCAAATGGCTACACCTTC.